This T cell receptor (beta chain) was sequenced during a study of blood T cell repertoires in COVID-19. Germline V CDR1 and CDR2: SGHRS, YFSETQ. This CDR3 has 15 residues. V was shortened by 3 bases and J by 1 base, with 14 bases between the two germline ends. The data were produced by immunoSEQ multiplex PCR, yet TCRdb's version contains in-frame clones alone and is incomplete. The sample carries 15,000 to 20,000 clones, about nine tenths recorded once. Sequencing input: peripheral blood. The sequence came from a human donor in a cohort sampled during active COVID-19. The chain recombines TRBV5-1 with TRBJ2-7; tentative D call: TRBD1 (6 bases). CDR3 coding DNA: TGCGCCAGCAGCTCAGGGGTCCCTGGGTCCTACGAGCAGTACTTC. Encoded protein: CASSSGVPGSYEQYF.